What follows describes a single T cell receptor (beta chain). Antigen: not known. This sample is drawn from a study of cytomegalovirus exposure and HLA in healthy donors. Study results and limitations: Association of approximately 16,000 TCR beta sequences with HLA alleles was found at 0.05 false discovery rate in a later analysis. Presence/absence analyses supposed approximately even sequencing depth among donors.

In germline, CDR1 is MNHNY, CDR2 SVGAGI (reference sequence). The CDR3 length is 15 residues. The junction had 4 bases not matched to a gene; V was cut back by 0 bases and J by 7 bases. PCR was performed using 60 Vbeta and 13 Jbeta primers. Repertoires were generated with immunoSEQ multiplex PCR, while TCRdb's copy carries only in-frame clones and drops some. The sample lists 95,000 to 150,000 clones, around two thirds occurring once. V usage is TRBV6-6 and J usage is TRBJ1-5; 9 bases are shared with TRBD1. The sequenced material came from PBMCs. The TCR was taken from a man in his 60s in good health and CMV-seropositive. The CDR3 sequence is CASSYSTGGWQPQHF. CDR3 nucleotides: TGTGCCAGCAGTTACTCAACAGGGGGCTGGCAGCCCCAGCATTTT.